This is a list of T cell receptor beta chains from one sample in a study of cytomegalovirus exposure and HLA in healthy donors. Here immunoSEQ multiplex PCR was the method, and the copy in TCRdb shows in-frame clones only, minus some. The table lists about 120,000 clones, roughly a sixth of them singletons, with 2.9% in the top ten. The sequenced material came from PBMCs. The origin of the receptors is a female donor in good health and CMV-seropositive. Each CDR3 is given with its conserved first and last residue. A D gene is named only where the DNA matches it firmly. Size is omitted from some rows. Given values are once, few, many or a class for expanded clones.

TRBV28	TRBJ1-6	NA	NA	CASSLSGGSPLHF	TGTGCCAGCAGTTTAAGTGGAGGGTCACCCCTCCACTTT
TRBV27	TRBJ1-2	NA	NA	CASSSPSRGRGNYGYTF	TGTGCCAGCAGTTCCCCCTCCAGGGGCCGAGGAAACTATGGCTACACCTTC
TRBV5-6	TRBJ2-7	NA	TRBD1	CASSLVGGASSYEQYF	TGTGCCAGCAGCTTGGTAGGGGGCGCTTCATCCTACGAGCAGTACTTC
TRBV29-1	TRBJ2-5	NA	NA	CSVATGRRGETQYF	TGCAGCGTGGCGACAGGGAGGCGCGGGGAGACCCAGTACTTC
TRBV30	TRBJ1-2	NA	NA	CAWSRQSSGYTF	TGTGCCTGGAGTAGACAGTCGAGTGGCTACACCTTC
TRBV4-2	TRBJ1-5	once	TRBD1	CASSHPKGQIGNQPQHF	TGTGCCAGCAGCCATCCCAAGGGACAGATTGGCAATCAGCCCCAGCATTTT
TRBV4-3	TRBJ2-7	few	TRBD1	CASSQEWGTGSYEQYF	TGCGCCAGCAGCCAAGAGTGGGGGACAGGGTCCTACGAGCAGTACTTC
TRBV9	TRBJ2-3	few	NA	CASSVAGADTQYF	TGTGCCAGCAGCGTCGCCGGGGCAGATACGCAGTATTTT
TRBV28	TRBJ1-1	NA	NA	CASSQPLGGLNTEAFF	TGTGCCAGCAGTCAACCCCTAGGGGGACTGAACACTGAAGCTTTCTTT
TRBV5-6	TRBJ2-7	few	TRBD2	CASSSGRTSGSPGYEQYF	TGTGCCAGCAGCTCGGGAAGGACTAGCGGGAGTCCTGGTTACGAGCAGTACTTC
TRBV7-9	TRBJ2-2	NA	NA	CASSHLDSRTGELFF	TGTGCCAGCAGCCACCTCGACAGTAGGACCGGGGAGCTGTTTTTT
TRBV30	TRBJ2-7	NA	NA	CAWNLGLFYEQYF	TGTGCCTGGAATTTAGGACTCTTCTACGAGCAGTACTTC